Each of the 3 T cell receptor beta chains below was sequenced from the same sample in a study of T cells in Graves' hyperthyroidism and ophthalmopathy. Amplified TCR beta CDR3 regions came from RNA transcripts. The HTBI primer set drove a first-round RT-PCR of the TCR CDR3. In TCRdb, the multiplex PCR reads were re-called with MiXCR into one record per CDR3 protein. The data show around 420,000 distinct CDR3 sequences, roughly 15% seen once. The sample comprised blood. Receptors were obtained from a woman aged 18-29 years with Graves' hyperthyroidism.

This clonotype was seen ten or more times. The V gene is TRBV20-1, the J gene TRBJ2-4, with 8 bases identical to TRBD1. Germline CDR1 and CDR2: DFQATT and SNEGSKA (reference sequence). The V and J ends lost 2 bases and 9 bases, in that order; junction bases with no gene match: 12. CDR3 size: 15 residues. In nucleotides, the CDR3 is TGCAGTGCTAGATCCCTCGGACAGGGTTCCGGCATTCAGTACTTC. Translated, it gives CSARSLGQGSGIQYF.

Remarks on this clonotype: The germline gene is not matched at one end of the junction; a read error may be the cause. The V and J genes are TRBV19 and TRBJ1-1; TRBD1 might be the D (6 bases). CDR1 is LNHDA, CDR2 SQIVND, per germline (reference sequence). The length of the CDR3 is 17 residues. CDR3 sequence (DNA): TGTGCCAGTAGTATCAGGCAGGGGTGGAAGAGTGGCACTGAAGCTTCCTTT. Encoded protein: CASSIRQGWKSGTEASF.

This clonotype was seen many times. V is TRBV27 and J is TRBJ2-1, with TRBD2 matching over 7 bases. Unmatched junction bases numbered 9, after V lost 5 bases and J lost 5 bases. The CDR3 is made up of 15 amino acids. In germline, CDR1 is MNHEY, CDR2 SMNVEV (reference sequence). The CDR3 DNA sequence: TGTGCCAGCAGTCTAGCGGCTAGCGGTAACAATGAGCAGTTCTTC. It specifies CASSLAASGNNEQFF.